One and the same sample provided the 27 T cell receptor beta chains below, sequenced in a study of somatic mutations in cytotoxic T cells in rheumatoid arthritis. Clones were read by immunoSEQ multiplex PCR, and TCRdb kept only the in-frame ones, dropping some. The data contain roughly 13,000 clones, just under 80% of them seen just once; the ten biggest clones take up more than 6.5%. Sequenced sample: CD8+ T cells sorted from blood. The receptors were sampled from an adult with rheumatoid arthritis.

CDR3 DNA: TGTGCCAGCAGCTTTGAGAGCTCCTACGAGCAGTACTTC. Translation: CASSFESSYEQYF. The rearrangement joins TRBV7-8 to TRBJ2-5; D unclear. The J call is doubtful: the DNA matches TRBJ2-7 better. The CDR3 is made up of 13 amino acids. Germline V gives CDR1 SGHVS, CDR2 FQNEAQ.

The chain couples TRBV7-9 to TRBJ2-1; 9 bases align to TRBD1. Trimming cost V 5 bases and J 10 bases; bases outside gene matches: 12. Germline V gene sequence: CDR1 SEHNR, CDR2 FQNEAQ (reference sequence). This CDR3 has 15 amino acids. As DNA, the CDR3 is TGTGCCAGCAGCGCGAGCTACAGGGGGCGCGGCGAGCAGTTCTTC. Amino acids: CASSASYRGRGEQFF.

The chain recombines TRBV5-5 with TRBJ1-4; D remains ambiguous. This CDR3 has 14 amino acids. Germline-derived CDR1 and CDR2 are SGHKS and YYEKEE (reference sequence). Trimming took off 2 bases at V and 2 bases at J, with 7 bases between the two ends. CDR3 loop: CASSFEGTNEKLFF. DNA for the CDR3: TGTGCCAGCAGCTTCGAGGGCACTAATGAAAAACTGTTTTTT.

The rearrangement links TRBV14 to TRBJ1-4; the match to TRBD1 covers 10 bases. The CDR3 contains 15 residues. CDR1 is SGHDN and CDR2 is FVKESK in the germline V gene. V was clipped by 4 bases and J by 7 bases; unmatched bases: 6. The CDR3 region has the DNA TGTGCCAGCAGCCTTCGGACAGGGGGAGTTGAAAAACTGTTTTTT. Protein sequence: CASSLRTGGVEKLFF.

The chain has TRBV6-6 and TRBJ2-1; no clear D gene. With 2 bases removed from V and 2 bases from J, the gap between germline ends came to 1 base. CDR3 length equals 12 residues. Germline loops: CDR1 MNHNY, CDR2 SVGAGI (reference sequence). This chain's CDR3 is CASSYPYNEQFF. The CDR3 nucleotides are TGTGCCAGCAGTTACCCCTACAATGAGCAGTTCTTC.

CDR3 DNA sequence: TGTGCCGCCCTAAACACCGGGGAGCTGTTTTTT. Protein: CAALNTGELFF. This chain connects TRBV10-3 to TRBJ2-2; D remains unclear. With 11 bases removed from V and 2 bases from J, the gap between germline ends came to 6 bases. The germline gives CDR1 ENHRY, CDR2 SYGVKD. This CDR3 has 11 residues.

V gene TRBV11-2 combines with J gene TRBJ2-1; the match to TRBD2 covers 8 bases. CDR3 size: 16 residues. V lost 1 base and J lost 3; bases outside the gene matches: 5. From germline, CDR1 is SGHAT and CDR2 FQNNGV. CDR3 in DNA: TGTGCCAGCAGCTTAGTGAGCAGCGGGGGCTACAATGAGCAGTTCTTC. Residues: CASSLVSSGGYNEQFF.

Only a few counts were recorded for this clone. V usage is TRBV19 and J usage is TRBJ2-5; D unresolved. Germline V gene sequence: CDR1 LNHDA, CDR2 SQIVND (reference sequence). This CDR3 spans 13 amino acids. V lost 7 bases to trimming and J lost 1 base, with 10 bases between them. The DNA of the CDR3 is TGTGCCAGTAACACAAATACCCAAGAGACCCAGTACTTC. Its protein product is CASNTNTQETQYF.

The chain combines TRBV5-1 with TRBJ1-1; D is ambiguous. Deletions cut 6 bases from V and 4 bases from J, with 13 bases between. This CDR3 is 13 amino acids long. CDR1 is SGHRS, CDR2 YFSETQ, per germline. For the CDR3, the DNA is TGCGCCAGCAACCCTCCCTCGGGCACTGAAGCTTTCTTT. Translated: CASNPPSGTEAFF.

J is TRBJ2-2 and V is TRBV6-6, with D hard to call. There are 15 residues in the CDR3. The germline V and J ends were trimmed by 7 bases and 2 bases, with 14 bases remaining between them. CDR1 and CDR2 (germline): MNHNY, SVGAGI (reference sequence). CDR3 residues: CASIPIWGNTGELFF. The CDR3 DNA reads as TGTGCCAGCATCCCGATATGGGGAAACACCGGGGAGCTGTTTTTT.

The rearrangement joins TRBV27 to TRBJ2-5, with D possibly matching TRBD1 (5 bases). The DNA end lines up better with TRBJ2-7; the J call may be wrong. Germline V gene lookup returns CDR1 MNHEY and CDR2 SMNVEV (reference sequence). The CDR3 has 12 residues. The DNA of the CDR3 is TGTGCCAGCAGTTCCCCAGGGTACGAGCAGTACTTC. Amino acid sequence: CASSSPGYEQYF.

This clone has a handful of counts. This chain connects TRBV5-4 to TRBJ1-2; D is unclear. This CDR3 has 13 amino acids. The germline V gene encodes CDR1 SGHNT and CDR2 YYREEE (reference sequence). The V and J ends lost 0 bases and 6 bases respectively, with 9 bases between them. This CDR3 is CASSLEQFDGYTF. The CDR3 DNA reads TGTGCCAGCAGCTTGGAACAGTTTGATGGCTACACCTTC. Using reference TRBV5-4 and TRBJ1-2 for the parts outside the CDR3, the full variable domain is ETGVTQSPTHLIKTRGQQVTLRCSSQSGHNTVSWYQQALGQGPQFIFQYYREEENGRGNFPPRFSGLQFPNYSSELNVNALELDDSALYLCASSLEQFDGYTFGSGTRLTVV.

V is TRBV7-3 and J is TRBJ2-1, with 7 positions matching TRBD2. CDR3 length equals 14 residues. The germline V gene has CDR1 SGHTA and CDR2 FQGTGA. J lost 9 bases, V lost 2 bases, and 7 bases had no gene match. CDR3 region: CASSLLPSGGEQFF. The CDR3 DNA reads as TGTGCCAGCAGCTTATTACCTTCGGGGGGTGAGCAGTTCTTC.

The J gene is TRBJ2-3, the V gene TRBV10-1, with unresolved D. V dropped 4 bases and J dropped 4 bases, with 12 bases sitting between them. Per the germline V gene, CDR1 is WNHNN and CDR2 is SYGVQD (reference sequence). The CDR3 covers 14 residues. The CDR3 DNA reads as TGCGCCAGCAGTGCCCAGGTTGGCGCAGATACGCAGTATTTT. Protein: CASSAQVGADTQYF.

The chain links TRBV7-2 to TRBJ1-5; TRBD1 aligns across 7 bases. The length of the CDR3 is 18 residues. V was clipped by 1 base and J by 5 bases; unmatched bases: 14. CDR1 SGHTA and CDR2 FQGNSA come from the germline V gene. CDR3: CASSLEGGVRGLDQPQHF. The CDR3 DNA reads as TGTGCCAGCAGCTTAGAAGGGGGCGTTCGGGGACTAGATCAGCCCCAGCATTTT.

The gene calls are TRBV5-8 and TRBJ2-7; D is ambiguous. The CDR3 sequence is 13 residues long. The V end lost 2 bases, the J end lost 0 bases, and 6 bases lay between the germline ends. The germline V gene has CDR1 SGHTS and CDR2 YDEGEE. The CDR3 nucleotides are TGTGCCAGCAGCTTTGGCAGCTCCTACGAGCAGTACTTC. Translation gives CASSFGSSYEQYF.

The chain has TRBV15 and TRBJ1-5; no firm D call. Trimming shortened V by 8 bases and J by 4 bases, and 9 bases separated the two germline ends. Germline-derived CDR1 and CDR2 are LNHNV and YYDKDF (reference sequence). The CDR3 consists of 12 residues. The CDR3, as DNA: TGTGCCACCTCTTCCTTAAATCAGCCCCAGCATTTT. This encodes CATSSLNQPQHF.

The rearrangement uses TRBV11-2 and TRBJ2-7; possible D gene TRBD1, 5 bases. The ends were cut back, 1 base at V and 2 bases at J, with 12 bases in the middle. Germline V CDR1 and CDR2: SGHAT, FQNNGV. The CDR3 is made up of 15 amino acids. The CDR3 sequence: CASSLAPDRAYEQYF. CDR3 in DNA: TGTGCCAGCAGCTTAGCCCCAGACAGAGCCTACGAGCAGTACTTC.

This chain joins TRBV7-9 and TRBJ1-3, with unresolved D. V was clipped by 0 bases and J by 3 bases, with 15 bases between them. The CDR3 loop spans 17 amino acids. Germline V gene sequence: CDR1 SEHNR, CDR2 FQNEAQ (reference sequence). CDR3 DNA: TGTGCCAGCAGCTTAGCGCATCTTACGGCGGGTGGAAACACCATATATTTT. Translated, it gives CASSLAHLTAGGNTIYF.

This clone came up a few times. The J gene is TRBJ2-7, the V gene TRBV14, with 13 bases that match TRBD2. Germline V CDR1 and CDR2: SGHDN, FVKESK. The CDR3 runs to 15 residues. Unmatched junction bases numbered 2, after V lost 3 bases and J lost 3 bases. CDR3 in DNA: TGTGCCAGCAGCCACGGACTAGCGGGAGACTACGAGCAGTACTTC. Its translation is CASSHGLAGDYEQYF.

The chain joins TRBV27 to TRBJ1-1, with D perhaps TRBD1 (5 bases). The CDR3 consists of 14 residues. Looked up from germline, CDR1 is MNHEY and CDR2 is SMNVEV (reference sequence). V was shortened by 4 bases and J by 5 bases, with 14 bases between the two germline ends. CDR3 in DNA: TGTGCCAGCAGTTCCCTCCCCGGGGGGACTGAAGCTTTCTTT. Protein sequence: CASSSLPGGTEAFF.

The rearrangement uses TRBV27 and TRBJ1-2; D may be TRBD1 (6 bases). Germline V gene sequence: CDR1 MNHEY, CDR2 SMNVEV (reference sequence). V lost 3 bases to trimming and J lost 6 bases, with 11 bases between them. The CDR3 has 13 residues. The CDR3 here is CASSFGGGDGYTF. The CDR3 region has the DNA TGTGCCAGCAGTTTCGGAGGGGGTGATGGCTACACCTTC.

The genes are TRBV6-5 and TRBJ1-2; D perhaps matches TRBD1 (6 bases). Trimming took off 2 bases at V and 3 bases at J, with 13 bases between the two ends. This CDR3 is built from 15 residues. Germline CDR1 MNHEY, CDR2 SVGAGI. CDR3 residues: CASSYGVGGDYGYTF. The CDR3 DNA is TGTGCCAGCAGTTACGGGGTGGGGGGCGACTATGGCTACACCTTC.

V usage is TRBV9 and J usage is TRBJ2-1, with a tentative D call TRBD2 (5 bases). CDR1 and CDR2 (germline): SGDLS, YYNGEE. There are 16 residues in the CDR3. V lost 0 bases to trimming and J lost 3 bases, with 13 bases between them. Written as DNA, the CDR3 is TGTGCCAGCAGCGTAGATTTAGCGAGCGTCTACAATGAGCAGTTCTTC. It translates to CASSVDLASVYNEQFF. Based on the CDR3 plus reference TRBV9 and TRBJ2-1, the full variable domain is DSGVTQTPKHLITATGQRVTLRCSPRSGDLSVYWYQQSLDQGLQFLIQYYNGEERAKGNILERFSAQQFPDLHSELNLSSLELGDSALYFCASSVDLASVYNEQFFGPGTRLTVL.

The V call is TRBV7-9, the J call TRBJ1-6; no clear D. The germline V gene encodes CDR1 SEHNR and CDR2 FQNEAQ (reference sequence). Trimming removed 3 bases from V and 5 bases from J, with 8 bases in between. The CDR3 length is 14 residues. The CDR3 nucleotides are TGTGCCAGCAGCTTGACGTTTGATAATTCACCCCTCCACTTT. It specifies CASSLTFDNSPLHF. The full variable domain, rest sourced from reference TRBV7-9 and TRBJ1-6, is DTGVSQNPRHKITKRGQNVTFRCDPISEHNRLYWYRQTLGQGPEFLTYFQNEAQLEKSRLLSDRFSAERPKGSFSTLEIQRTEQGDSAMYLCASSLTFDNSPLHFGNGTRLTVT.

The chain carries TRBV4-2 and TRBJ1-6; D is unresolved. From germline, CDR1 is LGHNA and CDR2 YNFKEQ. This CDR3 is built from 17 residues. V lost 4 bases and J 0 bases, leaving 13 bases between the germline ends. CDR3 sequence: CASSPPSRSSYNSPLHF. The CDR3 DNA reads TGTGCCAGCAGCCCGCCTTCCCGGAGCTCCTATAATTCACCCCTCCACTTT.

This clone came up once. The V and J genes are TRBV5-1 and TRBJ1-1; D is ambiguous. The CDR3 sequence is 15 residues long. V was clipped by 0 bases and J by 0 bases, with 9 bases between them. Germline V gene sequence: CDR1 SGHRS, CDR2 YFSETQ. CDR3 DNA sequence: TGCGCCAGCAGCTTGGGTCTCGGGTTGAACACTGAAGCTTTCTTT. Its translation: CASSLGLGLNTEAFF.